Listed below are T cell receptor beta chains from one sample, sequenced in a study of blood T cell repertoires in COVID-19. Method: immunoSEQ multiplex PCR; TCRdb's copy keeps in-frame clones and lacks some. The sample holds roughly 200,000 clones, more than 70% seen once. Sequencing used PBMCs or T cells enriched from blood (not recorded which). The receptor source for this set is a man aged 35 to 55 who had recovered from COVID-19. CDR3s include the opening cysteine and the closing phenylalanine or tryptophan. D genes are given only for firm matches. Size tells how often a clone was seen (once, few, many) or the class of an expanded clone, and some rows leave it out.

clone size	D gene	V gene	J gene	CDR3 DNA	CDR3 protein
.	TRBD2	TRBV9	TRBJ2-7	TGTGCCAGCAGCCCGCGGGGGGGCTTCTACGAGCAGTACTTC	CASSPRGGFYEQYF
.	.	TRBV6-5	TRBJ1-5	TGTGCCAGCATGCCCAGGGGTGATCAGCCCCAGCATTTT	CASMPRGDQPQHF
.	.	TRBV3-1/TRBV3-2	TRBJ1-3	TGTGCCAGCAGCCACCATAGGGAGGGGCTCTCTGGAAACACCATATATTTT	CASSHHREGLSGNTIYF
.	TRBD2	TRBV7-2	TRBJ2-3	TGTGCCAGCAGCATAGTAGCGGGGAACACAGATACGCAGTATTTT	CASSIVAGNTDTQYF
.	TRBD1	TRBV9	TRBJ2-2	TGTGCCAGCAGCCGCACAGGGGGCAGCACCGGGGAGCTGTTTTTT	CASSRTGGSTGELFF
.	.	TRBV3-1/TRBV3-2	TRBJ2-5	TGTGCCAGCAGCCAAGTTCCCAGCGGAACTCAAGAGACCCAGTACTTC	CASSQVPSGTQETQYF
.	TRBD1	TRBV13	TRBJ2-4	TGTGCCAGCAGCACCCGAACCGACAGGGATCGACAGATTCAGTACTTC	CASSTRTDRDRQIQYF
.	.	TRBV4-2	TRBJ1-1	TGTGCCAGCAGCCAAGATCTTTCGGCCCACAGGGAAGCTTTCTTT	CASSQDLSAHREAFF
.	TRBD2	TRBV27	TRBJ2-5	TGTGCCAGCAGTTATAGCGGGGGTGGTGAGACCCAGTACTTC	CASSYSGGGETQYF
.	.	TRBV18	TRBJ1-2	TGTGCCAGCTCACCAAGGGCAGGGGATGGCTACACCTTC	CASSPRAGDGYTF
.	.	TRBV3-1/TRBV3-2	TRBJ1-2	TGTGCCAGCAGGCCCCGCGGGGGGGATGGCTACACCTTC	CASRPRGGDGYTF
.	.	TRBV12-3/TRBV12-4	TRBJ2-7	TGTGCCAGCAGTTTCAGGGGATACGAGCAGTACTTC	CASSFRGYEQYF
once	TRBD2	TRBV7-9	TRBJ2-7	TGTGCCAGCAGCCATCGGGAGGGTGCCTACGAGCAGTACTTC	CASSHREGAYEQYF
.	TRBD1	TRBV4-1	TRBJ1-2	TGCGCCAGCAGCCAACAGGGGGCGGTGATCTATGGCTACACCTTC	CASSQQGAVIYGYTF
.	TRBD1	TRBV11-3	TRBJ1-2	TGTGCCAGCAGCCCAGGGGGCCCCTATGGCTACACCTTC	CASSPGGPYGYTF
.	.	TRBV5-1	TRBJ2-1	TGCGCCAGCGGAAGCGGAATGGGCTACAATGAGCAGTTCTTC	CASGSGMGYNEQFF
few	.	TRBV4-1	TRBJ1-4	TGCGCCAGCAGCCGAGTAAAATCGGAAAAACTGTTTTTT	CASSRVKSEKLFF
.	.	TRBV5-1	TRBJ2-7	TGCGCCAGCAGCTTTCAGGGTACGGGCTACGAGCAGTACTTC	CASSFQGTGYEQYF
few	.	TRBV12-3/TRBV12-4	TRBJ1-1	TGTGCCAGCAGACAGAGTAGCACTGAAGCTTTCTTT	CASRQSSTEAFF
.	.	TRBV30	TRBJ1-1	TGTGCCTGGAGACAGGCACCCAAATCCCCTTCCGCTTTCTTT	CAWRQAPKSPSAFF
.	TRBD2	TRBV7-2	TRBJ2-3	TGTGCCAGCAGCGCCGGGACTAGCGCGCCCACAGATACGCAGTATTTT	CASSAGTSAPTDTQYF
.	TRBD1	TRBV28	TRBJ1-4	TGTGCCAGCAGTTTTTCGGACAGGGCTAATGAAAAACTGTTTTTT	CASSFSDRANEKLFF
.	.	TRBV7-9	TRBJ1-1	TGTGCCAGCTCCCCGGGTAGCACTGAAGCTTTCTTT	CASSPGSTEAFF
.	.	TRBV25-1	TRBJ1-1	TGTGCCAGCAGCGACACAGAAGGTCGCCCCATGGGCGAAGCTTTCTTT	CASSDTEGRPMGEAFF
many	.	TRBV12-5	TRBJ1-5	TGTGCTAGTGGTTTGACCCCCTCCCCGGAGCCCCAGCATTTT	CASGLTPSPEPQHF
.	TRBD1	TRBV28	TRBJ1-1	TGTGCCAGCAGTCTCGGACAGGGGGCGGGCACTGAAGCTTTCTTT	CASSLGQGAGTEAFF
.	TRBD1	TRBV2	TRBJ1-4	TGTGCCAGCAGTGAAGGGACAGGGCATGAAAAACTGTTTTTT	CASSEGTGHEKLFF
.	.	TRBV27	TRBJ2-1	TGTGCCAGCAGTTTGGAGGGGGGGGCCCACAATGAGCAGTTCTTC	CASSLEGGAHNEQFF
.	.	TRBV6-2/TRBV6-3	TRBJ1-2	TGTGCCAGCAGTGTCCGTGCAGGCTATGGCTACACCTTC	CASSVRAGYGYTF
once	.	TRBV5-4	TRBJ2-2	TGTGCCAGCAGCTTGGCGGGGGTGAACACCGGGGAGCTGTTTTTT	CASSLAGVNTGELFF
.	TRBD1	TRBV27	TRBJ1-2	TGTGCCAGCAGCAAGACAGGGTTAGACTACACCTTC	CASSKTGLDYTF
.	TRBD1	TRBV5-4	TRBJ2-2	TGTGCCAGCAGGTCGGACAGGGGGGTCGGGGAGCTGTTTTTT	CASRSDRGVGELFF
.	.	TRBV28	TRBJ1-5	TGTGCCAGCAGTCCTATACGCGGGCCGGGGCAGCCCCAGCATTTT	CASSPIRGPGQPQHF
.	.	TRBV5-6	TRBJ2-6	TGTGCCAGCAGCGTGACAGACATCTCTGGGGCCAACGTCCTGACTTTC	CASSVTDISGANVLTF
once	.	TRBV6-5	TRBJ2-7	TGTGCCAGCACCAACCTGGGCATCTACGAGCAGTACTTC	CASTNLGIYEQYF
.	TRBD2	TRBV30	TRBJ2-1	TGTGCCTCAACGGGACTAGCGGCCAACTACAATGAGCAGTTCTTC	CASTGLAANYNEQFF
few	TRBD1	TRBV28	TRBJ1-2	TGTGCCAGCAGGGCGGACAGGGGGGGTGACGGCTACACCTTC	CASRADRGGDGYTF
.	TRBD1	TRBV30	TRBJ1-1	TGTGCCTGGAGTATACAGGGGGCGGCTTTCTTT	CAWSIQGAAFF
once	.	TRBV29-1	TRBJ2-3	TGCAGCGTTGAATGGGCTGGGCGCGGGGCGGATACGCAGTATTTT	CSVEWAGRGADTQYF
.	.	TRBV10-1	TRBJ2-1	TGCGCCAGCAGTGAGAGGACAGAGCAGTTCTTC	CASSERTEQFF
.	.	TRBV5-1	TRBJ2-5	TGCGCCAGCAGCTACGGGGGAAGTCAAGAGACCCAGTACTTC	CASSYGGSQETQYF
.	.	TRBV30	TRBJ1-6	TGTGCCTGGAGTGGATATAGAGATTCACCCCTCCACTTT	CAWSGYRDSPLHF
.	.	TRBV6-5	TRBJ1-1	TGTGCCAGCAGGAAAACGGGGGGGGACACTGAAGCTTTCTTT	CASRKTGGDTEAFF
.	.	TRBV29-1	TRBJ1-2	TGCAGCGTTGACCTACAGGGAGCCTATGGCTACACCTTC	CSVDLQGAYGYTF
.	.	TRBV27	TRBJ1-6	TGTGCCAGCAGTCTCTACTCCTATAATTCACCCCTCCACTTT	CASSLYSYNSPLHF
.	.	TRBV5-1	TRBJ1-1	TGCGCCAGCAGCTTGGTTGGGGGGGCTGAAGCTTTCTTT	CASSLVGGAEAFF
.	.	TRBV7-9	TRBJ1-5	TGTGCCAGCAGTTCCTCTCCCTCTAATCAGCCCCAGCATTTT	CASSSSPSNQPQHF
once	.	TRBV5-1	TRBJ1-5	TGCGCCAGCGCCCCAGCCGAGGGCAATCAGCCCCAGCATTTT	CASAPAEGNQPQHF
.	TRBD1	TRBV6-5	TRBJ2-7	TGTGCCAGCATTAATTACGGGACAGGGTCCTACGAGCAGTACTTC	CASINYGTGSYEQYF
.	.	TRBV3-1/TRBV3-2	TRBJ2-7	TGTGCCAGCAGCCAAGCGTCGTACGAGCAGTACTTC	CASSQASYEQYF
.	.	TRBV11-3	TRBJ1-5	TGTGCCAGCAGCATAGAGGACAGACCTAGCAATCAGCCCCAGCATTTT	CASSIEDRPSNQPQHF
.	.	TRBV12-3/TRBV12-4	TRBJ2-5	TGTGCCAGCAGATCAACCGTTCAGGAGACCCAGTACTTC	CASRSTVQETQYF